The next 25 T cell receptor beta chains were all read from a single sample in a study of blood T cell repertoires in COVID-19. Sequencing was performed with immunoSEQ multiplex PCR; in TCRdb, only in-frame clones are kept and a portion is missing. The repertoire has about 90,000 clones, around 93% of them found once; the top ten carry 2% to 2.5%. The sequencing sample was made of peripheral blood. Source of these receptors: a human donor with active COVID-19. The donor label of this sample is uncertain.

CDR3 loop: CASSHDRRDTEAFF. DNA of the CDR3: TGTGCCAGCAGCCATGACAGGAGAGACACTGAAGCTTTCTTT. The genes are TRBV3-1 (or the pseudogene TRBV3-2) and TRBJ1-1; possible D gene TRBD1, 6 bases. CDR3 length: 14 amino acids. Germline assignment: CDR1 LGHDT and CDR2 YNNKEL (reference sequence). The V end lost 3 bases, the J end lost 3 bases, and 11 bases lay between the germline ends.

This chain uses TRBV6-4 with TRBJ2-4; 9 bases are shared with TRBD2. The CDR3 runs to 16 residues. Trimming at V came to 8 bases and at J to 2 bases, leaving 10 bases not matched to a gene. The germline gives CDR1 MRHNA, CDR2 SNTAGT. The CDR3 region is CASQSSGGLTKNIQYF. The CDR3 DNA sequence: TGTGCCAGCCAGAGTAGCGGGGGACTAACCAAAAACATTCAGTACTTC.

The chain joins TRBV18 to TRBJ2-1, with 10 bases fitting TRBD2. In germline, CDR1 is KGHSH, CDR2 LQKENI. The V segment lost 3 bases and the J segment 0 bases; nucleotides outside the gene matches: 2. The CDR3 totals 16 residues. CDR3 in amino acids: CASSPTSGDSYNEQFF. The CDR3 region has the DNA TGTGCCAGCTCACCTACTAGCGGGGACTCCTACAATGAGCAGTTCTTC.

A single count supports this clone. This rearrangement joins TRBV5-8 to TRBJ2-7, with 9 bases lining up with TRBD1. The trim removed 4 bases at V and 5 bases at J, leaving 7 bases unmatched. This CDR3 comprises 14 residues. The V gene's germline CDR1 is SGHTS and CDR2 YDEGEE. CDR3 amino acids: CASSGRDRVDEQYF. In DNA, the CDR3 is TGTGCCAGCAGCGGCCGGGACAGGGTTGACGAGCAGTACTTC.

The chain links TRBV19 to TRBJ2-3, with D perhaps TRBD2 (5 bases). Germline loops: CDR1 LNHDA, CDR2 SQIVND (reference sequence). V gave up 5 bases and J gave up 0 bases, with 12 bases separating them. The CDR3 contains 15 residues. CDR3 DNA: TGTGCCAGTAGTGTGGACTCAGCTAGCACAGATACGCAGTATTTT. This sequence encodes CASSVDSASTDTQYF.

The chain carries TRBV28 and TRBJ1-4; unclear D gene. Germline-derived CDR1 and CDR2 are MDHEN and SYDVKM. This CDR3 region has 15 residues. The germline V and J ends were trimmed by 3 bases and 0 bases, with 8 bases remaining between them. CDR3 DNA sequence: TGTGCCAGCAGTTTGATCGGTCCAACTAATGAAAAACTGTTTTTT. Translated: CASSLIGPTNEKLFF.

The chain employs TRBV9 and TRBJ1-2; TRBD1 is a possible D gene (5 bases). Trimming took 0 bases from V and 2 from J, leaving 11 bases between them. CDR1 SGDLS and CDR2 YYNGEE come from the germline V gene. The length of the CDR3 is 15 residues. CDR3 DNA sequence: TGTGCCAGCAGCGTAGCGCAGGGTGGGAACTATGGCTACACCTTC. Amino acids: CASSVAQGGNYGYTF.

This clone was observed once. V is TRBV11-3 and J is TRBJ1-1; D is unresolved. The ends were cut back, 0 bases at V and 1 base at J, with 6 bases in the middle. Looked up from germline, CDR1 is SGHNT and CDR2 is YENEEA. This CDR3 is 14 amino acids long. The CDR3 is CASSLDSSNTEAFF. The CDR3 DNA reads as TGTGCCAGCAGCTTAGATAGTTCGAACACTGAAGCTTTCTTT.

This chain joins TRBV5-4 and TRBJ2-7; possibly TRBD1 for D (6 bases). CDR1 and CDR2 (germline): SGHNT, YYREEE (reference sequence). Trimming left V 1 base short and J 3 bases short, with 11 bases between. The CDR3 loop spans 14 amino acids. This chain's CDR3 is CASSLWGRDYEQYF. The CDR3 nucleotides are TGTGCCAGCAGCTTGTGGGGGCGCGACTACGAGCAGTACTTC.

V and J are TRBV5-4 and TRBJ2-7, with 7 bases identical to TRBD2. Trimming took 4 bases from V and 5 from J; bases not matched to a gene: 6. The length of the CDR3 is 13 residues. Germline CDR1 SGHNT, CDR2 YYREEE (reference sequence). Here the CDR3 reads CASSPGLDHEQYF. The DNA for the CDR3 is TGTGCCAGCAGCCCTGGACTAGACCACGAGCAGTACTTC.

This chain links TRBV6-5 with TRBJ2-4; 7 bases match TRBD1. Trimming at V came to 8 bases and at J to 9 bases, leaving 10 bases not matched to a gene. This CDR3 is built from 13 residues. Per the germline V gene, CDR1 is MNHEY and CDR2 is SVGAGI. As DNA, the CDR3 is TGTGCCAGCCTTAAGACAGGGTCGACCATTCAGTACTTC. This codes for CASLKTGSTIQYF.

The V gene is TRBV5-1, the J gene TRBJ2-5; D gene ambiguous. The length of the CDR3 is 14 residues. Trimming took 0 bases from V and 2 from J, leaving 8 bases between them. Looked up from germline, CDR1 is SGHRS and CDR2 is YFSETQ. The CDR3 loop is CASSLVGRQETQYF. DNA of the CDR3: TGCGCCAGCAGCTTGGTAGGCAGGCAAGAGACCCAGTACTTC.

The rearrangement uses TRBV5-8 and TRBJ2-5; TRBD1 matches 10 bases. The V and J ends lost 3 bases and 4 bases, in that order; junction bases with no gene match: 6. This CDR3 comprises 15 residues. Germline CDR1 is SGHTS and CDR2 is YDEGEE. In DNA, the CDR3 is TGTGCCAGCAGCTATCGGACAGGGGGAGGAGAGACCCAGTACTTC. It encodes CASSYRTGGGETQYF.

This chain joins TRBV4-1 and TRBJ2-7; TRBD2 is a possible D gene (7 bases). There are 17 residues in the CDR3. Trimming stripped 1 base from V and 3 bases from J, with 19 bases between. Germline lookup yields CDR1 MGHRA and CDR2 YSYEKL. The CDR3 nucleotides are TGCGCCAGCAGCCAAGTGACGAGGGGGGGCCTTAACTACGAGCAGTACTTC. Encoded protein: CASSQVTRGGLNYEQYF.

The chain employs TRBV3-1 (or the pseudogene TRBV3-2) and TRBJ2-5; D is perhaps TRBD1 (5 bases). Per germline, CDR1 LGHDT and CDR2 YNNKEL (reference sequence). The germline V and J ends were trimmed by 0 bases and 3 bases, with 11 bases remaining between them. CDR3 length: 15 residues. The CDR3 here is CASSQDRQGKETQYF. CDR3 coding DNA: TGTGCCAGCAGCCAAGATAGGCAGGGAAAAGAGACCCAGTACTTC.

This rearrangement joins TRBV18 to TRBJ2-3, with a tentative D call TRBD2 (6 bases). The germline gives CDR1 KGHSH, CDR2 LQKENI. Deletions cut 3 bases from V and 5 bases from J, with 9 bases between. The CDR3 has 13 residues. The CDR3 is CASSPGGEDTQYF. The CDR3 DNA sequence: TGTGCCAGCTCACCCGGCGGGGAAGATACGCAGTATTTT.

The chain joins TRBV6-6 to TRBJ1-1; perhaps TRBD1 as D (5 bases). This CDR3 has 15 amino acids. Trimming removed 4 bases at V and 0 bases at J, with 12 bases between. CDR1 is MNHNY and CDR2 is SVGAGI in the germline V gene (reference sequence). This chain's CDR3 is CASSSRRGMNTEAFF. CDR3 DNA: TGTGCCAGCAGTTCTCGGCGGGGGATGAACACTGAAGCTTTCTTT.

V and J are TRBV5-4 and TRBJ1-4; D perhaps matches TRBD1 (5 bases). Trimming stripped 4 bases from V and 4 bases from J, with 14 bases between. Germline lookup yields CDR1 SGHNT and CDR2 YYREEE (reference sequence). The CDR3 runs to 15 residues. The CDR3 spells CASSPQGGHNEKLFF. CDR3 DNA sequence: TGTGCCAGCAGCCCTCAGGGAGGACATAATGAAAAACTGTTTTTT.

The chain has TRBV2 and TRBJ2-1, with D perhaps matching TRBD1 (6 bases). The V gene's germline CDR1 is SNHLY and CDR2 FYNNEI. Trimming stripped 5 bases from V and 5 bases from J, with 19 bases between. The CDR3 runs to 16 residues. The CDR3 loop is CASSQRPGQPNNEQFF. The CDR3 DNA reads TGTGCCAGCAGTCAAAGACCGGGACAACCCAACAATGAGCAGTTCTTC.

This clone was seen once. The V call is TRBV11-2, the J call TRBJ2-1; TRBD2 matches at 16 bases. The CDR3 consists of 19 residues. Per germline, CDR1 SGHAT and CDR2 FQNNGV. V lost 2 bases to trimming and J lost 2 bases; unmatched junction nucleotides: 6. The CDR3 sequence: CASSLKVGLAGGTYNEQFF. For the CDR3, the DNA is TGTGCCAGCAGCTTAAAGGTGGGACTAGCGGGGGGGACCTACAATGAGCAGTTCTTC.

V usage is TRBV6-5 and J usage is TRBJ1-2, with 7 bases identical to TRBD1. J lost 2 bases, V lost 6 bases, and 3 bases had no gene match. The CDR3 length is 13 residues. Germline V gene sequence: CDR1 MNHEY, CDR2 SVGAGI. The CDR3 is CASSATGNYGYTF. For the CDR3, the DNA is TGTGCCAGCAGCGCGACAGGGAACTATGGCTACACCTTC.

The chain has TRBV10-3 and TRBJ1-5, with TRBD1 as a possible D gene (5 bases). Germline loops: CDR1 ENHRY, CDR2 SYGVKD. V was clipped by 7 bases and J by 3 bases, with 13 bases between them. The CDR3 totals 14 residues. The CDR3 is CAIKQGGPNQPQHF. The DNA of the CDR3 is TGTGCCATCAAGCAGGGTGGCCCCAATCAGCCCCAGCATTTT.

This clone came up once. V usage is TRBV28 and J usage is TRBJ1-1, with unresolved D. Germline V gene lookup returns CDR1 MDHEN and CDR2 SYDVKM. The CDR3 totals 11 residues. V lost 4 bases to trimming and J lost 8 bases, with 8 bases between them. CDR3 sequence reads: CASSWEGEAFF. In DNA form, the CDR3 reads TGTGCCAGCAGTTGGGAGGGAGAAGCTTTCTTT.

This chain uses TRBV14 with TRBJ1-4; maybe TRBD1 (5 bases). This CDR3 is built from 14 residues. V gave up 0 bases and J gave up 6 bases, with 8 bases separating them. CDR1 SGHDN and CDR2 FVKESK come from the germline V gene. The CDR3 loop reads CASSQERTYEKLFF. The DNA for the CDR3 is TGTGCCAGCAGCCAAGAAAGGACATATGAAAAACTGTTTTTT.

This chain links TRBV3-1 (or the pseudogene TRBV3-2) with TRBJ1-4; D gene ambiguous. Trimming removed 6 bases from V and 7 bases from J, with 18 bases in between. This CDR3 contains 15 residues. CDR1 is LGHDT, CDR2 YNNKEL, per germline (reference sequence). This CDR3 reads CASSPRPGKGEKLFF. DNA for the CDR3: TGTGCCAGCAGTCCCCGACCGGGGAAAGGTGAAAAACTGTTTTTT.